This T cell receptor beta chain is drawn from a study of identical twins. The study, taken as a whole, reports: Model-predicted out-of-frame TCR alpha sharing fell below observed values in monozygotic twins.

The cDNA had a unique molecular identifier and a template-switch universal primer site. MiXCR, applied by TCRdb to the 5' RACE reads, yields one record per CDR3 protein. The table shows approximately 620,000 distinct CDR3 sequences, with more than 6.5% occurring only once. The CDR3 spans 13 residues. The trim removed 3 bases at V and 7 bases at J, leaving 5 bases unmatched. On this clonotype itself: Its specificity is unknown.

These data are also associated with another study on yellow fever vaccine responses in identical twins.

This chain connects TRBV12-3 or TRBV12-4 to TRBJ1-2, with 7 bases aligning to TRBD1. Sequencing input: PBMCs. The receptor was derived from a woman aged 18 to 35 in good health. Written as DNA, the CDR3 is TGTGCCAGCAGTTTTAAGGCAGGGGGTGGCTACACCTTC. Residues: CASSFKAGGGYTF.